This T cell receptor (beta chain) was found in a study of shared clonotypes between healthy human individuals. Overall study: Researchers assigned three CD4 naive, three CD4 memory, two CD8 naive and one CD8 memory plate to each donor. The study, taken as a whole, reports: The study generally estimated greater richness for naive than memory subsets. Naive CD4 clonotype sharing across a few donors was 4.5% to 6%.

This clone has more than one count but fewer than ten. Its specificity is not known. Assay: immunoSEQ multiplex PCR; the TCRdb copy retains only in-frame clones and omits some. The data contain approximately 2.5 million clones, roughly 93% of them singletons. The donors, healthy adults who were HIV-negative, had experienced no recent acute infections or vaccinations. Germline lookup yields CDR1 GTSNPN and CDR2 SVGIG (reference sequence). The ends were cut back, 0 bases at V and 2 bases at J, with 13 bases in the middle. This CDR3 spans 15 amino acids. Source material: naive CD4+ T cells from PBMCs. Subset given: CD45RA+ positively selected. This clonotype was sampled from a man aged 18 to 30 in good health. Some clones in this sample may be carry-over from other donors' samples. This rearrangement joins TRBV30 to TRBJ1-1; unclear D gene. CDR3 sequence (DNA): TGTGCCTGGAGTGTACTTGGATTCTCTAACACTGAAGCTTTCTTT. Translated, it gives CAWSVLGFSNTEAFF.